This T cell receptor beta chain was sequenced during a study of T cell changes during pregnancy in multiple sclerosis (dated by TCRdb to the late 2010s). A note on the overall study: Changes in the T cell repertoire over the course of pregnancy were examined in this study in women with multiple sclerosis.

Libraries were constructed by the immunoSEQ multiplex PCR assay. TCRdb holds this immuneACCESS table with in-frame rearrangements only. Some clones are missing; in checked studies, unresolved V genes explain under half, and the rest has no known cause. Present in this sample are more than 80,000 clones, 85% to 95% of which were seen just once. 1.5% to 2% of the sample is taken by the ten largest. Including the terminal cysteine and phenylalanine, the CDR3 comprises 15 residues. Only the CDR3 DNA is retained, 45 bases long and in frame from the first base. The germline V gene (reference sequence) supplies CDR1 LNHNV and CDR2 YYDKDF. V is pruned by 1 base and J by 4 bases, leaving 6 bases of the junction without a gene match. Regarding this clone: Its antigen is not yet known. No qualities accompany the bases; no much larger clone lies one base away.

This sequence was found in a female donor with multiple sclerosis, enrolled in a pregnancy study. The sequencing here drew on peripheral blood, taken after pregnancy. The receptor chain draws on TRBV15 and TRBJ2-5; 7 junctional bases match TRBD1. The CDR3 is CATSRGGGAAETQYF. Read as DNA, the sequence is TGTGCCACCAGCAGAGGAGGGGGCGCGGCAGAGACCCAGTACTTC.